This T cell receptor beta chain was obtained from a study of blood T cell repertoires in COVID-19. Study information: Whether acute or convalescent, the COVID-19 samples came from the United States, Italy and Spain. Nucleic acid was either cDNA or gDNA, and it came from T cells, B-cell-depleted T cells, or PBMCs.

This clone was detected a few times. The J segment lost 7 bases and the V segment lost 6 bases, leaving 9 bases of the junction unmatched. The CDR3 covers 14 residues. In germline, CDR1 is LNHDA, CDR2 SQIVND (reference sequence). Original analysis: Cell counts per sample came from amplifying reference gene primers. Using immunoSEQ multiplex PCR, the repertoire was profiled, and TCRdb retains in-frame clones only, with some absent. Clone size and the V and J calls come from that table; the DNA yielded D and trimming. Here the sample spans roughly 140,000 clones, around 72% being singletons. The chain is built from TRBV19 and TRBJ1-5, with TRBD1 identical over 7 bases. The sample was peripheral blood. The origin of this receptor is a woman in her sixties with acute or convalescent COVID-19. The CDR3 DNA follows: TGTGCCAGTAGCTTTGGGACAGTTGGGCAGCCCCAGCATTTT. Encoded protein: CASSFGTVGQPQHF.